Below, 16 T cell receptor beta chains from the same sample are listed, as sequenced in a study of T-cell memory formation after mild COVID-19. MiXCR was run by TCRdb on the 5' RACE reads, yielding one entry per CDR3 protein. The data contain 560,000 or so distinct CDR3 sequences, 17% of them singletons. The material sequenced was PBMCs or a T cell subset sorted from them (not recorded which). The receptors here all came from an adult woman who had mild COVID-19 (a few samples of this study predate the infection). Cell type and time point are not known.

The chain combines TRBV27 with TRBJ2-2; TRBD2 matches at 15 bases. Germline CDR1 reads MNHEY; CDR2 reads SMNVEV (reference sequence). After removal of 6 bases from V and 5 bases from J, the junction contained 19 bases not matched to a gene. This CDR3 region has 21 residues. The CDR3 DNA reads as TGTGCCAGCAGACTAGCCCGTCCCGGACTAGCGGGGGGGCGCGGAACCGGGGAGCTGTTTTTT. As protein: CASRLARPGLAGGRGTGELFF.

The chain combines TRBV6-5 with TRBJ2-2; D might be TRBD2 (5 bases). V shed 7 bases and J shed 1 base, with 7 bases lying between them. Germline V gene sequence: CDR1 MNHEY, CDR2 SVGAGI. The CDR3 extends over 13 amino acids. The CDR3 coding sequence is TGTGCCAGCAAGAGGGTGAACACCGGGGAGCTGTTTTTT. Protein product: CASKRVNTGELFF.

In its sample, this clonotype was seen a few times. The chain uses TRBV7-8 and TRBJ2-4, with TRBD2 matching 7 bases. J gave up 0 bases and V 3 bases, and 5 bases lay outside the gene matches. Per germline, CDR1 SGHVS and CDR2 FQNEAQ. The CDR3 consists of 16 residues. The CDR3 DNA reads TGTGCCAGCAGCTTGTCTAGCGGCCTAGCCAAAAACATTCAGTACTTC. Translating gives CASSLSSGLAKNIQYF.

There are many counts of this clonotype. This rearrangement joins TRBV29-1 to TRBJ2-3; possibly TRBD2 for D (6 bases). The CDR3 length is 15 residues. Trimming took 4 bases from V and 9 from J, leaving 23 bases between them. In germline, CDR1 is SQVTM, CDR2 ANQGSEA. Here the CDR3 reads CSVGGSGTSIGTQYF. DNA for the CDR3: TGCAGCGTTGGGGGATCCGGGACTTCCATTGGGACGCAGTATTTT.

A few counts support this clonotype. For the CDR3, the DNA is TGCGCCAGCAGCTTGGAGGCCCCCACAGATACGCAGTATTTT. This gives the protein CASSLEAPTDTQYF. J is TRBJ2-3 and V is TRBV5-1; D not resolved. This CDR3 region has 14 residues. From germline, CDR1 is SGHRS and CDR2 YFSETQ. Trimming stripped 0 bases from V and 2 bases from J, with 7 bases between.

This clonotype has only a few counts. The chain links TRBV7-9 to TRBJ2-3; D ambiguous. Between the trimmed V and J ends, which lost 1 base and 12 bases, there was a span of 11 bases. This CDR3 is built from 12 residues. Germline values: CDR1 SEHNR, CDR2 FQNEAQ (reference sequence). As DNA, the CDR3 is TGTGCCAGCAGCTTAGGGGCTTTAGATCAGTATTTT. It is translated as CASSLGALDQYF.

This clonotype was counted between two and nine times. The chain joins TRBV20-1 to TRBJ2-3; D is undetermined. The germline V gene encodes CDR1 DFQATT and CDR2 SNEGSKA (reference sequence). This CDR3 is built from 15 residues. V shed 4 bases and J shed 2 bases, with 16 bases lying between them. DNA for the CDR3: TGCAGTGCTACCGCTTCGGGTCACTACACAGATACGCAGTATTTT. Protein: CSATASGHYTDTQYF.

The chain carries TRBV20-1 and TRBJ2-1, with D perhaps matching TRBD2 (6 bases). Germline CDR1 and CDR2: DFQATT and SNEGSKA (reference sequence). The germline V and J ends were trimmed by 0 bases and 7 bases, with 22 bases remaining between them. The CDR3 is made up of 17 amino acids. The CDR3 protein is CSARDRRGQGGANEQFF. In nucleotides, the CDR3 is TGCAGTGCTAGAGATCGGAGAGGGCAGGGAGGCGCGAATGAGCAGTTCTTC.

The chain employs TRBV5-4 and TRBJ2-7; 10 bases line up with TRBD2. The J segment lost 6 bases and the V segment lost 7 bases, leaving 19 bases of the junction unmatched. CDR1 is SGHNT, CDR2 YYREEE, per germline (reference sequence). The CDR3 runs 17 residues. Here the CDR3 DNA reads TGTGCCAGCGCCCGAGGAACTGGCCTAGCGGGAGATGGCGAGCAGTACTTC. Protein product: CASARGTGLAGDGEQYF.

In this sample, this clonotype turned up a few times. The V gene is TRBV19, the J gene TRBJ2-7; D is perhaps TRBD2 (6 bases). The CDR3 has 13 amino acids. Germline-derived CDR1 and CDR2 are LNHDA and SQIVND (reference sequence). The V end was cut by 2 bases, the J end by 7 bases, with 12 bases between. The CDR3: CASSIREFSEQYF. CDR3 bases: TGTGCCAGTAGTATACGGGAGTTTTCAGAGCAGTACTTC.

The rearrangement links TRBV12-3 or TRBV12-4 to TRBJ2-1; 8 bases line up with TRBD1. Unmatched junction bases numbered 10, after V lost 2 bases and J lost 7 bases. This CDR3 has 16 amino acids. The DNA of the CDR3 is TGTGCCAGCAGTTTATTGGGACAGGCCGGAGGTAATGAGCAGTTCTTC. Translating gives CASSLLGQAGGNEQFF.

This clonotype was observed a handful of times. In nucleotides, the CDR3 is TGTGCCACCAGTGCCCTTACGGGGGCCGTGGCCACCGGGGAGCTGTTTTTT. This sequence encodes CATSALTGAVATGELFF. The genes are TRBV24-1 and TRBJ2-2, with D tentatively TRBD1 or TRBD2 (6 bases each). Germline V gene data show CDR1 as KGHDR and CDR2 as SFDVKD. The V and J ends lost 5 bases and 4 bases respectively, with 19 bases between them. The CDR3 is made up of 17 amino acids.

This clonotype came up many times. The chain has TRBV4-1 and TRBJ1-2, with unresolved D. This CDR3 is built from 12 residues. CDR1 is MGHRA and CDR2 is YSYEKL in the germline V gene. Trimming took 0 bases from V and 8 from J, leaving 7 bases between them. CDR3 sequence: CASSQDMEGYTF. In nucleotides, the CDR3 is TGCGCCAGCAGCCAAGATATGGAGGGCTACACCTTC.

This chain connects TRBV7-9 to TRBJ1-1; D gene ambiguous. Trimming stripped 4 bases from V and 0 bases from J, with 12 bases between. The CDR3 is 15 residues long. The V gene's germline CDR1 is SEHNR and CDR2 FQNEAQ (reference sequence). The CDR3 reads CASSSLTGMNTEAFF. CDR3 in DNA: TGTGCCAGCAGCTCCCTGACGGGAATGAACACTGAAGCTTTCTTT.

There are a few counts of this clonotype. The chain carries TRBV12-3 or TRBV12-4 and TRBJ1-2; 9 positions agree with TRBD1. This CDR3 contains 16 residues. Losses at the gene ends were 6 bases for V and 4 bases for J; bases not matched to a gene: 12. The CDR3 DNA is TGTGCCAGCAGCGAGAGTACAGGACAGGGGAGCTATGGCTACACCTTC. Its translation is CASSESTGQGSYGYTF.

This clonotype was observed a handful of times. This chain links TRBV14 with TRBJ1-1; D is ambiguous. Germline CDR1 SGHDN, CDR2 FVKESK. The CDR3 covers 13 residues. V was shortened by 0 bases and J by 5 bases, with 7 bases between the two germline ends. The CDR3 sequence: CASSQEAGTEAFF. CDR3 nucleotides: TGTGCCAGCAGCCAAGAAGCTGGTACTGAAGCTTTCTTT. Variable domain in full (rest from reference TRBV14 and TRBJ1-1): EAGVTQFPSHSVIEKGQTVTLRCDPISGHDNLYWYRRVMGKEIKFLLHFVKESKQDESGMPNNRFLAERTGGTYSTLKVQPAELEDSGVYFCASSQEAGTEAFFGQGTRLTVV.